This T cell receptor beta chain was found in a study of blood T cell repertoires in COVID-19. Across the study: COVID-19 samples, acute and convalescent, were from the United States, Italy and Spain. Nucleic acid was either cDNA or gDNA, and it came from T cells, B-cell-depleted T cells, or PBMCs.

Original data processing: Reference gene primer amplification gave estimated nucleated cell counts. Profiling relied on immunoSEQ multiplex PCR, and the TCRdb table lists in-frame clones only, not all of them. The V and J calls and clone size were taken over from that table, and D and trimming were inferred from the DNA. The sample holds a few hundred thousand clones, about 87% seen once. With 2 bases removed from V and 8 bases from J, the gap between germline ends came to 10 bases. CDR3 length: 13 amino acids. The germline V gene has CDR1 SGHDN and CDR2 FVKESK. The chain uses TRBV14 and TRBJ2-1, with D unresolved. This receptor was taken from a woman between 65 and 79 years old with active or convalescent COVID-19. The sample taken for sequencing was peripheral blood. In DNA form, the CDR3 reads TGTGCCAGCAGCCAAAGTGAGGTCTATGAGCAGTTCTTC. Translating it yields CASSQSEVYEQFF.